The T cell receptor (beta chain) under discussion was sequenced for a study of blood T cell repertoires in COVID-19. With V trimmed by 1 base and J by 3 bases, 2 bases remained unmatched. Looked up from germline, CDR1 is MGHDK and CDR2 is SYGVNS. The CDR3 sequence is 15 residues long. Original data processing: By means of reference gene primer amplification, nucleated cell counts were estimated. Measured with immunoSEQ multiplex PCR; TCRdb has only the in-frame clones, and not every one. That table gives V, J and clone size, and the DNA gave D and trimming. The table lists about 130,000 clones, about 90% of them singletons.

The chain has TRBV25-1 and TRBJ1-1, with TRBD1 matching 10 bases. This TCR came from a woman aged 45-65 years who had recovered from COVID-19. The source material was peripheral blood. Here the CDR3 reads CASSESTGGYTEAFF. In DNA, the CDR3 is TGTGCCAGCAGTGAATCGACAGGGGGCTACACTGAAGCTTTCTTT.